Following are 19 T cell receptor beta chains from one sample sequenced in a study of cytomegalovirus exposure and HLA in healthy donors. Amplification used 60 Vbeta primers and 13 Jbeta primers. Profiled with immunoSEQ multiplex PCR; TCRdb holds only in-frame clones, not every one. The sample consists of roughly 180,000 clones, 77% of them appearing once. What was sequenced was PBMCs. The source of these receptors is a woman aged 55-70 years in good health and CMV-seropositive.

This clone was found a few times. The chain has TRBV6-5 and TRBJ2-3; possible D gene TRBD2, 6 bases. CDR1 is MNHEY and CDR2 is SVGAGI in the germline V gene. The CDR3 runs 15 residues. Trimming cost V 0 bases and J 0 bases, with 7 bases left between them. In nucleotides, the CDR3 is TGTGCCAGCAGTTACTCGGGGGGTAGCACAGATACGCAGTATTTT. Its protein product is CASSYSGGSTDTQYF.

Regarding this clone: This same CDR3 is encoded by further DNA sequences in the sample. The rearrangement joins TRBV5-1 to TRBJ2-4; a possible D gene is TRBD2 (5 bases). The CDR3 extends over 14 amino acids. Germline V gives CDR1 SGHRS, CDR2 YFSETQ. V lost 8 bases, J lost 0 bases, and 12 bases lay in between. The CDR3 DNA follows: TGCGCCAGTTCCCCTAGCCTAGCCAAAAACATTCAGTACTTC. Translating it yields CASSPSLAKNIQYF.

The rearrangement links TRBV19 to TRBJ1-5; no reliable D call. The CDR3 extends over 14 amino acids. The germline V and J ends were trimmed by 3 bases and 0 bases, with 6 bases remaining between them. Germline V CDR1 and CDR2: LNHDA, SQIVND (reference sequence). CDR3 nucleotide sequence: TGTGCCAGTAGTATCGGGAATAGCAATCAGCCCCAGCATTTT. It is translated as CASSIGNSNQPQHF. Looking up the rest from reference TRBV19 and TRBJ1-5 gives the full variable domain: DGGITQSPKYLFRKEGQNVTLSCEQNLNHDAMYWYRQDPGQGLRLIYYSQIVNDFQKGDIAEGYSVSREKKESFPLTVTSAQKNPTAFYLCASSIGNSNQPQHFGDGTRLSIL.

Remarks on this clone: Mismatch with germline at one junction end may stem from a read error. The chain has TRBV2 and TRBJ2-7; a possible D gene is TRBD1 (5 bases). The CDR3 is 14 residues long. Germline lookup yields CDR1 SNHLY and CDR2 FYNNEI. In DNA form, the CDR3 reads TGTGCCAGCAGTGGACAGAGAATCTCCTACGGGCAGTACTTC. It specifies CASSGQRISYGQYF.

The V call is TRBV28, the J call TRBJ2-5, with 11 bases lining up with TRBD2. The length of the CDR3 is 17 residues. Germline values: CDR1 MDHEN, CDR2 SYDVKM. J lost 4 bases, V lost 3 bases, and 10 bases had no gene match. The CDR3 protein is CASSFVGLAGGPETQYF. The CDR3 DNA reads as TGTGCCAGCAGTTTTGTCGGTTTAGCGGGAGGGCCAGAGACCCAGTACTTC. Complete variable domain (other parts from reference TRBV28 and TRBJ2-5): DVKVTQSSRYLVKRTGEKVFLECVQDMDHENMFWYRQDPGLGLRLIYFSYDVKMKEKGDIPEGYSVSREKKERFSLILESASTNQTSMYLCASSFVGLAGGPETQYFGPGTRLLVL.

The V and J genes are TRBV7-6 and TRBJ2-2, with TRBD2 identical over 9 bases. This CDR3 contains 15 residues. V was clipped by 1 base and J by 7 bases; unmatched bases: 4. Per germline, CDR1 SGHVS and CDR2 FNYEAQ. The CDR3 DNA is TGTGCCAGCAGCTTAGGCGGGGGGGCCGGCGGGGAGCTGTTTTTT. It translates to CASSLGGGAGGELFF.

The V call is TRBV7-9, the J call TRBJ2-7; D is unclear. V lost 2 bases and J 3 bases, leaving 8 bases between the germline ends. The CDR3 loop spans 13 amino acids. Germline V gene lookup returns CDR1 SEHNR and CDR2 FQNEAQ (reference sequence). CDR3 protein: CASSLLADYEQYF. CDR3 DNA: TGTGCCAGCAGCTTACTGGCAGACTACGAGCAGTACTTC.

The chain employs TRBV7-2 and TRBJ1-1, with a possible D match to TRBD1 (6 bases). V was shortened by 8 bases and J by 0 bases, with 13 bases between the two germline ends. The CDR3 is 14 residues long. Germline assignment: CDR1 SGHTA and CDR2 FQGNSA. Here the CDR3 reads CASREDSLNTEAFF. In DNA form, the CDR3 reads TGTGCCAGCCGTGAGGACAGTCTGAACACTGAAGCTTTCTTT.

This sequence joins TRBV23-1 and TRBJ1-1; TRBD1 is a possible D gene (6 bases). TRBV23-1 belongs to the ORF category, with a function that is uncertain. Between the trimmed V and J ends, which lost 6 bases and 3 bases, there was a span of 14 bases. The CDR3 runs to 14 residues. The CDR3 here is CASSTGFVDTEAFF. CDR3 nucleotides: TGCGCCAGCAGCACAGGGTTCGTCGACACTGAAGCTTTCTTT.

The CDR3 nucleotides read TGTGCCAGCAGACTAGCGAGCACCGGGGAGCTGTTTTTT. It is translated as CASRLASTGELFF. V and J are TRBV19 and TRBJ2-2, with 8 bases lining up with TRBD2. From germline, CDR1 is LNHDA and CDR2 SQIVND (reference sequence). V lost 9 bases, J lost 4 bases, and 4 bases stayed unmatched. The CDR3 sequence is 13 residues long.

The chain employs TRBV4-3 and TRBJ1-2; D may be TRBD1 (5 bases). Germline CDR1 and CDR2: LGHNA and YSLEER. Trimming took off 1 base at V and 9 bases at J, with 18 bases between the two ends. This CDR3 contains 15 residues. The chain's CDR3 is CASSQVLAGSLCYTF. The CDR3 nucleotides read TGCGCCAGCAGCCAAGTATTGGCAGGGTCGCTTTGCTACACCTTC.

The chain links TRBV7-6 to TRBJ2-3; perhaps TRBD2 as D (5 bases). V lost 6 bases, J lost 0 bases, and 10 bases lay in between. This CDR3 contains 14 residues. Germline V CDR1 and CDR2: SGHVS, FNYEAQ. CDR3 sequence: CASRSGPSTDTQYF. The CDR3 DNA sequence: TGTGCCAGCAGGAGCGGACCAAGCACAGATACGCAGTATTTT. The whole variable domain, remainder taken from reference TRBV7-6 and TRBJ2-3, is GAGVSQSPRYKVTKRGQDVALRCDPISGHVSLYWYRQALGQGPEFLTYFNYEAQQDKSGLPNDRFSAERPEGSISTLTIQRTEQRDSAMYRCASRSGPSTDTQYFGPGTRLTVL.

The chain has TRBV28 and TRBJ1-1, with 10 bases aligning to TRBD1. Germline V gene data show CDR1 as MDHEN and CDR2 as SYDVKM. The CDR3 is made up of 17 amino acids. The V and J ends lost 6 bases and 2 bases, in that order; junction bases with no gene match: 12. This CDR3 reads CASSHRQGASQNTEAFF. The CDR3 region has the DNA TGTGCCAGCAGCCATAGACAGGGGGCGTCTCAAAACACTGAAGCTTTCTTT. The variable domain in full, with the rest retrieved from reference TRBV28 and TRBJ1-1, is DVKVTQSSRYLVKRTGEKVFLECVQDMDHENMFWYRQDPGLGLRLIYFSYDVKMKEKGDIPEGYSVSREKKERFSLILESASTNQTSMYLCASSHRQGASQNTEAFFGQGTRLTVV.

The chain is built from TRBV7-2 and TRBJ1-5, with a possible D match to TRBD1 (6 bases). The CDR3 loop spans 15 amino acids. The ends were cut back, 4 bases at V and 2 bases at J, with 12 bases in the middle. The germline V gene encodes CDR1 SGHTA and CDR2 FQGNSA. The CDR3 nucleotides read TGTGCCAGCAGCTCTCAGGGGATCGGCAATCAGCCCCAGCATTTT. Translation: CASSSQGIGNQPQHF.

The V call is TRBV30, the J call TRBJ2-6, with 7 positions matching TRBD1. J gave up 0 bases and V 3 bases, and 5 bases lay outside the gene matches. Germline-derived CDR1 and CDR2 are GTSNPN and SVGIG (reference sequence). The CDR3 has 16 residues. As DNA, the CDR3 is TGTGCCTGGAGGGGGACAGTGATCTCTGGGGCCAACGTCCTGACTTTC. This encodes CAWRGTVISGANVLTF. The variable domain in full, with the rest retrieved from reference TRBV30 and TRBJ2-6, is SQTIHQWPATLVQPVGSPLSLECTVEGTSNPNLYWYRQAAGRGLQLLFYSVGIGQISSEVPQNLSASRPQDRQFILSSKKLLLSDSGFYLCAWRGTVISGANVLTFGAGSRLTVL.

The chain combines TRBV9 with TRBJ2-7; D is possibly TRBD1 (6 bases). CDR1 is SGDLS and CDR2 is YYNGEE in the germline V gene. The length of the CDR3 is 14 residues. Trimming shortened V by 0 bases and J by 2 bases, and 9 bases separated the two germline ends. CDR3 amino acids: CASSVGTVAYEQYF. In nucleotides, the CDR3 is TGTGCCAGCAGCGTAGGGACAGTTGCCTACGAGCAGTACTTC.

In regard to this clone: One end of the junction varies from germline; a read error may be responsible. The chain carries TRBV19 and TRBJ2-6; D perhaps matches TRBD1 (5 bases). Germline V lookup: CDR1 LNHDA, CDR2 SQIVND (reference sequence). This CDR3 is built from 15 residues. The CDR3 nucleotides are TGTGCCAGTAGTATGGTCAATACTGGGGCCAACGGCCTGACTTTC. Translation gives CASSMVNTGANGLTF. The whole variable domain, remainder taken from reference TRBV19 and TRBJ2-6, is DGGITQSPKYLFRKEGQNVTLSCEQNLNHDAMYWYRQDPGQGLRLIYYSQIVNDFQKGDIAEGYSVSREKKESFPLTVTSAQKNPTAFYLCASSMVNTGANGLTFGAGSRLTVL.

A word on this clone: Other nucleotide sequences in the sample specify the same CDR3. V and J are TRBV5-4 and TRBJ2-5; 12 bases map to TRBD2. Germline values: CDR1 SGHNT, CDR2 YYREEE (reference sequence). The CDR3 loop spans 14 amino acids. After removal of 4 bases from V and 5 bases from J, the junction contained 3 bases not matched to a gene. As DNA, the CDR3 is TGTGCCAGCAGCCCGGGACTAGCGGGCGAGACCCAGTACTTC. Encoded protein: CASSPGLAGETQYF.

This chain joins TRBV15 and TRBJ1-3; no reliable D call. V was clipped by 1 base and J by 0 bases, with 7 bases between them. Germline assignment: CDR1 LNHNV and CDR2 YYDKDF (reference sequence). The CDR3 totals 15 residues. CDR3 coding DNA: TGTGCCACCAGCAGAGTTATATCCTCTGGAAACACCATATATTTT. This encodes CATSRVISSGNTIYF.